This T cell receptor beta chain was identified in a study of cytomegalovirus exposure and HLA in healthy donors. Study-wide results and limits: Presence/absence analyses assumed roughly uniform sequencing depth across donors. An analysis done earlier found most TCR beta V segments productive about 87% or about 30% of the time.

The PCR made use of 60 Vbeta and 13 Jbeta primers. Libraries were prepared by immunoSEQ multiplex PCR; TCRdb keeps only in-frame clonotypes and omits some of them. This sample has about 150,000 clones, with roughly 70% found just once. In regard to this clone: The antigen is not known.

This CDR3 spans 15 amino acids. V shed 5 bases and J 2 bases; nucleotides not matched to a gene: 5. Germline CDR1 reads SGHAT; CDR2 reads FQNNGV. The sample comprised PBMCs. The clonotype originates from a woman aged 55-75 years in good health and CMV-seropositive. The V and J genes are TRBV11-2 and TRBJ2-1; TRBD2 aligns across 8 bases. CDR3 sequence: CASSPELAAYNEQFF. CDR3 nucleotides: TGTGCCAGCAGCCCCGAACTAGCGGCCTACAATGAGCAGTTCTTC.